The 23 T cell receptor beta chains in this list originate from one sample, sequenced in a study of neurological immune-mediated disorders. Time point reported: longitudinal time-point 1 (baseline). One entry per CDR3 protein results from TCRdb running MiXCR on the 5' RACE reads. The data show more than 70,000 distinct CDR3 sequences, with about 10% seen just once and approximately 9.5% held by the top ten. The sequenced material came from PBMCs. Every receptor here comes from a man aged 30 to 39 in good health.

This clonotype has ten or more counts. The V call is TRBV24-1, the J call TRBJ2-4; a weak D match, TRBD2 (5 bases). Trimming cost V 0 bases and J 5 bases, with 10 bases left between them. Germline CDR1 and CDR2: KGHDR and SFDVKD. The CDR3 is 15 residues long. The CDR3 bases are TGTGCCACCAGTGATTTGGGGGAGCCCGAAAACATTCAGTACTTC. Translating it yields CATSDLGEPENIQYF.

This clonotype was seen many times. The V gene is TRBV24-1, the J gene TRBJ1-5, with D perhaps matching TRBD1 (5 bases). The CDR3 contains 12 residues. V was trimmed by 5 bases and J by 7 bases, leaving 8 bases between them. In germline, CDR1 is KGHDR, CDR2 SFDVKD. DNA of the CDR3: TGTGCCACCAGTGTGGGGGAACAGCCCCAGCATTTT. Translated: CATSVGEQPQHF.

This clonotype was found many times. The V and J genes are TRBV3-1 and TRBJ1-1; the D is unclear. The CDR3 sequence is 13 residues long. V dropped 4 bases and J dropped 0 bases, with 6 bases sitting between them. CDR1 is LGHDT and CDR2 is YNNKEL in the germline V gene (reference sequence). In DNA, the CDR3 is TGTGCCAGCAGCCCGACGGTGAACACTGAAGCTTTCTTT. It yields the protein CASSPTVNTEAFF.

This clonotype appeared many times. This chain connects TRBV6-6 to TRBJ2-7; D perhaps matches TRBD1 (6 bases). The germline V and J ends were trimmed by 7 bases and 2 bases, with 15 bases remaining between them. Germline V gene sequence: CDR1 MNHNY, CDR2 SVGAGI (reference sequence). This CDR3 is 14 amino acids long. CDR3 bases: TGTGCCAGCACCTGGGGGCCTGGTGCCTACGAGCAGTACTTC. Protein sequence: CASTWGPGAYEQYF.

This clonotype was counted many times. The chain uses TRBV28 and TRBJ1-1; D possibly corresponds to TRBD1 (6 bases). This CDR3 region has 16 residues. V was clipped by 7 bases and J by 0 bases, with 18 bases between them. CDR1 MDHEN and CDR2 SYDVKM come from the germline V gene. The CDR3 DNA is TGTGCCAGCACCACCCTCGATGGGGGGCTGAACACTGAAGCTTTCTTT. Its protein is CASTTLDGGLNTEAFF.

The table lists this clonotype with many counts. The CDR3 DNA is TGCGCCAGCAGCTTGCGAGGGACATCGACCACCTACGAGCAGTACTTC. It encodes CASSLRGTSTTYEQYF. The chain is built from TRBV5-1 and TRBJ2-7; D may be TRBD1 (6 bases). Germline CDR1 and CDR2: SGHRS and YFSETQ. The V gene lost 1 base and the J gene lost 2 bases, with 16 bases spanning the gap. This CDR3 comprises 16 residues.

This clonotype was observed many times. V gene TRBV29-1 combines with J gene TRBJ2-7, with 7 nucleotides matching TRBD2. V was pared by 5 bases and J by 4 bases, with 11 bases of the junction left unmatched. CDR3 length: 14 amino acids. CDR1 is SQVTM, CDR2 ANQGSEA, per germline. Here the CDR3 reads CSVRGRESQYEQYF. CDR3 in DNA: TGCAGCGTTCGAGGGCGGGAGAGCCAGTACGAGCAGTACTTC.

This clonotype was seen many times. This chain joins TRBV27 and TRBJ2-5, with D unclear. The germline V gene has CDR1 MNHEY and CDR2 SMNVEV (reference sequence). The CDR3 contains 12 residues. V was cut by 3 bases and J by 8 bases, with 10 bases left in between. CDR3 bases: TGTGCCAGCAGTTTCCCCAAAGGTACCCAGTACTTC. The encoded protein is CASSFPKGTQYF.

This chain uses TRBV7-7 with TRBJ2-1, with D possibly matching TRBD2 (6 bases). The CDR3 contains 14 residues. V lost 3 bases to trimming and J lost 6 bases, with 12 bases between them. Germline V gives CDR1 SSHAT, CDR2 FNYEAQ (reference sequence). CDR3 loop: CASSFDGSFNEQFF. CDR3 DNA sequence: TGTGCCAGCAGCTTTGACGGGAGCTTCAATGAGCAGTTCTTC.

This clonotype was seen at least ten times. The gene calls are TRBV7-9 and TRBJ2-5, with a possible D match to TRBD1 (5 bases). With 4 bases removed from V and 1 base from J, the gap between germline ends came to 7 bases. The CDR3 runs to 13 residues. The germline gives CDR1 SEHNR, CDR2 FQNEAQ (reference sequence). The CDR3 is CASSSDIQETQYF. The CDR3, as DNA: TGTGCCAGCAGCTCGGACATCCAAGAGACCCAGTACTTC.

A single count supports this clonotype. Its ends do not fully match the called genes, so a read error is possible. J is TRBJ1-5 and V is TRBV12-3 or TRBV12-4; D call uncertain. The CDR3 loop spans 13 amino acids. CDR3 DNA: TGTGCCAGCATTTTTATGGGTAATCAGCCCCAACATTTT. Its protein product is CASIFMGNQPQHF.

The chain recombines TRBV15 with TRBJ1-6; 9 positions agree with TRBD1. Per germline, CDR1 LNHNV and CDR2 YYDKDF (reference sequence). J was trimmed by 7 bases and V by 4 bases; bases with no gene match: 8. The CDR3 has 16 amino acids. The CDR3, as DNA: TGTGCCACCAGCATTCTCCCGGGACAGGGAAATTCACCCCTCCACTTT. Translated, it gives CATSILPGQGNSPLHF.

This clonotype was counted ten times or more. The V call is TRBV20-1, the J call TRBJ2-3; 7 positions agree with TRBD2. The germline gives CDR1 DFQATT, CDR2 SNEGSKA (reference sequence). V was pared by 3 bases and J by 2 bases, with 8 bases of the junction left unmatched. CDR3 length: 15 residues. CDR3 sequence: CSARGGVEITDTQYF. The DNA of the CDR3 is TGCAGTGCTAGGGGGGGGGTAGAGATCACAGATACGCAGTATTTT.

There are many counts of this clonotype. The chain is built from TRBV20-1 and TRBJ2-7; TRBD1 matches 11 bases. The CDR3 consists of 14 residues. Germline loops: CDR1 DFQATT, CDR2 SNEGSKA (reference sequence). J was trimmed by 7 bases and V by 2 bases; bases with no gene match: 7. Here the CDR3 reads CSARQDRGLEEQYF. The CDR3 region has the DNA TGCAGTGCTAGACAGGACAGGGGGCTGGAAGAGCAGTACTTC.

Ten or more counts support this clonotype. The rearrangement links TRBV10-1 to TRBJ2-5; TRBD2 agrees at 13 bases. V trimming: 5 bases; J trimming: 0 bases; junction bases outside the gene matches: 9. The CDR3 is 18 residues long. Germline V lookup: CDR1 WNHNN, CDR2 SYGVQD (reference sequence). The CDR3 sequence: CASSPGTSGILYQETQYF. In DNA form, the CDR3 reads TGCGCCAGCAGTCCCGGGACTAGCGGGATCCTGTACCAAGAGACCCAGTACTTC.

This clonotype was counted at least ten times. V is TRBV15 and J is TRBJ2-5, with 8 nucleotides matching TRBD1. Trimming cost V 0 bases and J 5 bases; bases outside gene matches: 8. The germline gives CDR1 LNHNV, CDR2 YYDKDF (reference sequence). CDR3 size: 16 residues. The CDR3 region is CATSRDLAGGEETQYF. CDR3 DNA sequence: TGTGCCACCAGCAGAGATCTTGCAGGGGGCGAGGAGACCCAGTACTTC. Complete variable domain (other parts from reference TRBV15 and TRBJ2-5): DAMVIQNPRYQVTQFGKPVTLSCSQTLNHNVMYWYQQKSSQAPKLLFHYYDKDFNNEADTPDNFQSRRPNTSFCFLDIRSPGLGDTAMYLCATSRDLAGGEETQYFGPGTRLLVL.

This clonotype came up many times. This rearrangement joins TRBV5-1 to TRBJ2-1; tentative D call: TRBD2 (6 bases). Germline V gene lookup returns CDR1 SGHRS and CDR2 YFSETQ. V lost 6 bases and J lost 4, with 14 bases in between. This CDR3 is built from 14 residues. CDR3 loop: CASTGLAPYNEQFF. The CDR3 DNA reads TGCGCCAGCACCGGGCTAGCGCCTTACAATGAGCAGTTCTTC.

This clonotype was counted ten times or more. CDR3 in amino acids: CASSLAAIGRSGNTIYF. CDR3 in DNA: TGTGCCAGCAGTTTAGCGGCCATAGGACGCTCTGGAAACACCATATATTTT. J is TRBJ1-3 and V is TRBV28; D not certain. The ends were cut back, 2 bases at V and 0 bases at J, with 14 bases in the middle. CDR1 MDHEN and CDR2 SYDVKM come from the germline V gene. CDR3 length: 17 residues. The full variable domain, rest sourced from reference TRBV28 and TRBJ1-3, is DVKVTQSSRYLVKRTGEKVFLECVQDMDHENMFWYRQDPGLGLRLIYFSYDVKMKEKGDIPEGYSVSREKKERFSLILESASTNQTSMYLCASSLAAIGRSGNTIYFGEGSWLTVV.

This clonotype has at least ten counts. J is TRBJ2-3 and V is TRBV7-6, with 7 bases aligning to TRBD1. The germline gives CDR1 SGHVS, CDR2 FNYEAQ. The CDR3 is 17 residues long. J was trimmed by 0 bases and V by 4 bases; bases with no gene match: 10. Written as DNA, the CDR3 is TGTGCCAGCAGCTCGTACATCGGGACAGAAAGCACAGATACGCAGTATTTT. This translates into CASSSYIGTESTDTQYF.

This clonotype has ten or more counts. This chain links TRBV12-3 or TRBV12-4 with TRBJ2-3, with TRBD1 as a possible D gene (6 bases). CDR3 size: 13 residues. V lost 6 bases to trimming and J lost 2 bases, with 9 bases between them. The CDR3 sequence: CASSGQLTDTQYF. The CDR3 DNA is TGTGCCAGCAGCGGACAGCTCACAGATACGCAGTATTTT.

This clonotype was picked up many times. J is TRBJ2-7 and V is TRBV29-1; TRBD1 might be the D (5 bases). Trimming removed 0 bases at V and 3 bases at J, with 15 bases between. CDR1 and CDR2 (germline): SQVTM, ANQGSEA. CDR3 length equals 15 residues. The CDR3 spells CSVEDQSTESYEQYF. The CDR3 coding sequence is TGCAGCGTTGAAGATCAATCGACAGAGAGCTACGAGCAGTACTTC.

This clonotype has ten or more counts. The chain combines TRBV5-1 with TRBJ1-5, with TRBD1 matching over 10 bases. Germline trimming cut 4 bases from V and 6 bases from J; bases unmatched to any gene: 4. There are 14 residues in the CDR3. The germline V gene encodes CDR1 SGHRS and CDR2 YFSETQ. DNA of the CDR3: TGCGCCAGCAGCCCAGGGACAGGGGTTCAGCCCCAGCATTTT. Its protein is CASSPGTGVQPQHF.

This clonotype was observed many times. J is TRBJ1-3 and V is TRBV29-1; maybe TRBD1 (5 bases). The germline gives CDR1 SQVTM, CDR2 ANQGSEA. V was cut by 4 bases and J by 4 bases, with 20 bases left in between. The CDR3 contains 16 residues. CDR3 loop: CSVAEGSGSLGNTIYF. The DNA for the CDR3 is TGCAGCGTTGCGGAGGGATCAGGGAGCCTCGGAAACACCATATATTTT.